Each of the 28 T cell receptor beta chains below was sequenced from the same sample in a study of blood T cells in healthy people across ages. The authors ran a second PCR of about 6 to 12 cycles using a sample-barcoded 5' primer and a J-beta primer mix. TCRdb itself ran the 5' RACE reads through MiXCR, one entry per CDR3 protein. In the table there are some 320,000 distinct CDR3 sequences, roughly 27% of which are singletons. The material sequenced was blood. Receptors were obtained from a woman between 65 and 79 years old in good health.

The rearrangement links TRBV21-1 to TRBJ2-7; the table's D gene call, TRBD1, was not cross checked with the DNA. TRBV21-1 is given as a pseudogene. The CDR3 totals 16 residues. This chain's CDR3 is CASSKGWSFRGYEQYF. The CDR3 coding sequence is TGTGCCAGCAGCAAAGGATGGTCGTTCAGGGGCTACGAGCAGTACTTC.

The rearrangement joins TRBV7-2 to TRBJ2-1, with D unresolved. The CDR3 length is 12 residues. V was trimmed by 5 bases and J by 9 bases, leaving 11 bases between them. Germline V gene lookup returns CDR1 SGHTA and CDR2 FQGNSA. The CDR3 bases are TGTGCCAGCAGCCCCCAACGCGTTGAGCAGTTCTTC. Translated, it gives CASSPQRVEQFF.

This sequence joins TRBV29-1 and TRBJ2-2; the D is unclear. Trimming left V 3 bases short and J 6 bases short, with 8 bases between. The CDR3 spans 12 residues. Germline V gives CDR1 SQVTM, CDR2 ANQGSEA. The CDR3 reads CSVEVNPGELFF. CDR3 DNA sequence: TGCAGCGTTGAGGTGAATCCCGGGGAGCTGTTTTTT.

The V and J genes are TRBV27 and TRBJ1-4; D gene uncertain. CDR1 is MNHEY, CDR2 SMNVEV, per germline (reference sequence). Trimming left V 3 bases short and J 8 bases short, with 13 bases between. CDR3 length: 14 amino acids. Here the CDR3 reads CASSFGRGTEKLFF. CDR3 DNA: TGTGCCAGCAGTTTTGGGCGGGGTACCGAAAAACTGTTTTTT.

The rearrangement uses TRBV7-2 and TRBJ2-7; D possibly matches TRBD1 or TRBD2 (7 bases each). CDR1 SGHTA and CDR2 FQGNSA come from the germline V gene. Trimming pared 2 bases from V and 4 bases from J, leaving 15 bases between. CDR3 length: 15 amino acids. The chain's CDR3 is CASSLSFQGGYEQYF. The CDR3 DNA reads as TGTGCCAGCAGCTTATCATTCCAGGGGGGGTACGAGCAGTACTTC.

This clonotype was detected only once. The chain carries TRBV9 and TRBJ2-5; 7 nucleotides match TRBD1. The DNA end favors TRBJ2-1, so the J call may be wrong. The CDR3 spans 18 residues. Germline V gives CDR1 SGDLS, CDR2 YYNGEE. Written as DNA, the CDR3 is TGTGCCAGCAGCGTAGAATCGAGGGGGCGCAAGGGGGCCAATGAGCAGTTCTTC. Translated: CASSVESRGRKGANEQFF.

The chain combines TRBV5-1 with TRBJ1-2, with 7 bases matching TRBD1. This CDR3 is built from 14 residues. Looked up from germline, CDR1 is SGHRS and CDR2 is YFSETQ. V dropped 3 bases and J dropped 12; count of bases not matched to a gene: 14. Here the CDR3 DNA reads TGCGCCAGCAGCTCCGCCGACAGGGTGAAAGGCCACACCTTC. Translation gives CASSSADRVKGHTF.

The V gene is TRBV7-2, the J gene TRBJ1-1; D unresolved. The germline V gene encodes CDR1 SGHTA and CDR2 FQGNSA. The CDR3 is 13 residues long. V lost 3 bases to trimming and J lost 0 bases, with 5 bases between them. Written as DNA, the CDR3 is TGTGCCAGCAGCTTCCGTATGAACACTGAAGCTTTCTTT. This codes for CASSFRMNTEAFF.

The CDR3 DNA is TGTGCCAGCGCCCTTCAGACTAGCGGGGGCAATGAGCAGTTCTTC. The encoded protein is CASALQTSGGNEQFF. V and J are TRBV6-1 and TRBJ2-1; TRBD2 aligns across 12 bases. Germline V CDR1 and CDR2: MNHNS, SASEGT. With 8 bases clipped from V and 6 bases from J, the junction kept 8 bases outside the gene matches. This CDR3 has 15 amino acids.

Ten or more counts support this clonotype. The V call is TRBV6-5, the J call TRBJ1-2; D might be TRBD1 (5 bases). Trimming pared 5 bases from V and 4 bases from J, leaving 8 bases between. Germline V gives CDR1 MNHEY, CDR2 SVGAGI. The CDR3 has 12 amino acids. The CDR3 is CASSGGGYGYTF. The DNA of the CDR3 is TGTGCCAGCAGTGGTGGGGGCTATGGCTACACCTTC.

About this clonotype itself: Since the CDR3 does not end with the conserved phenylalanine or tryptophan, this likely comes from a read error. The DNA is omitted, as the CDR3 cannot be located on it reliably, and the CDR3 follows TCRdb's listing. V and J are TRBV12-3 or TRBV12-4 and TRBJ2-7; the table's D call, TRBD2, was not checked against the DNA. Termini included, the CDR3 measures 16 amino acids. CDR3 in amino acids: CASTFGPGLFSYEQYL.

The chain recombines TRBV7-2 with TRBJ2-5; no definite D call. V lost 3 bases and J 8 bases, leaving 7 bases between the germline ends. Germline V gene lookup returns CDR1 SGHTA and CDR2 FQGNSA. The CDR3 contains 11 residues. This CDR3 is CASSFDNTQYF. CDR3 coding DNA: TGTGCCAGCAGCTTTGACAATACCCAGTACTTC.

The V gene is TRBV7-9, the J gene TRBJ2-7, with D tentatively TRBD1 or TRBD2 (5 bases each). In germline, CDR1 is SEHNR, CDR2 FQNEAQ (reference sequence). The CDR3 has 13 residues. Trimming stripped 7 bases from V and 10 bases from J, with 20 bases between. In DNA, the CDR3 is TGTGCCAGCACCTCCGGGACGAATGGGCGTCAGTACTTC. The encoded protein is CASTSGTNGRQYF.

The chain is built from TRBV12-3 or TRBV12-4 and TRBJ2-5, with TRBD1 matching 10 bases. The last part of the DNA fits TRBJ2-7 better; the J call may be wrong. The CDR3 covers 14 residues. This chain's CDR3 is CASSPGTGVHEQYF. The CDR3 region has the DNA TGTGCCAGCAGTCCCGGGACAGGGGTCCACGAGCAGTACTTC.

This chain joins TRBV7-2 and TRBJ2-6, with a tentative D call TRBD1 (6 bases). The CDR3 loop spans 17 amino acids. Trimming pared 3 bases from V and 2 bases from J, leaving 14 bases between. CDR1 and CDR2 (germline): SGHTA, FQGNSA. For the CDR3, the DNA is TGTGCCAGCAGCTTCATTAAGCAGGGGACTGGGGCCAACGTCCTGACTTTC. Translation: CASSFIKQGTGANVLTF.

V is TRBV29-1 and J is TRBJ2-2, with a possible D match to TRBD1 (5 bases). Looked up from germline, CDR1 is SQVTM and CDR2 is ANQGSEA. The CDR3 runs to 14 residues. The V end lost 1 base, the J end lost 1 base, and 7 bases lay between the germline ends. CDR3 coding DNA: TGCAGCGTTGAAGGACAGTGGAACACCGGGGAGCTGTTTTTT. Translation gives CSVEGQWNTGELFF.

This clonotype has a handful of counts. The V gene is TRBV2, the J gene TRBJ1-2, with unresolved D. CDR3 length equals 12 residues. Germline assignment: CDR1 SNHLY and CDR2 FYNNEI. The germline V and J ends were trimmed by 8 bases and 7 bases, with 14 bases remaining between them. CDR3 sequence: CASSNTALGYTF. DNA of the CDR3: TGTGCCAGCTCCAACACCGCTCTTGGCTACACCTTC.

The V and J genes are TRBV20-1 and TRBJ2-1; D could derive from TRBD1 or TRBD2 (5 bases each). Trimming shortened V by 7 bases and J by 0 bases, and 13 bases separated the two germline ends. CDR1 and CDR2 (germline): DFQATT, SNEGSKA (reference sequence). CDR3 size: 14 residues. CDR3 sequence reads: CSGWGSHSYNEQFF. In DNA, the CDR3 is TGCAGTGGATGGGGGAGCCACTCCTACAATGAGCAGTTCTTC.

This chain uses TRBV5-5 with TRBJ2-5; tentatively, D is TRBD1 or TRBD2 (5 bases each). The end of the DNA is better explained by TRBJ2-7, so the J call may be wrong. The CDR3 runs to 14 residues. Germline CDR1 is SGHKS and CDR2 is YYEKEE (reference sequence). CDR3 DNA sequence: TGTGCCAGCAGCTACGGGGCTTCATCCTACGAGCAGTACTTC. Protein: CASSYGASSYEQYF.

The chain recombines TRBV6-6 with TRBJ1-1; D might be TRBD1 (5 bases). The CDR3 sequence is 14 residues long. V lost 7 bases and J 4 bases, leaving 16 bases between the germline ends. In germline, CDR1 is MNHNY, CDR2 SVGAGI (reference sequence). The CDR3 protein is CASILPAGGTEAFF. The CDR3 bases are TGTGCCAGCATTCTTCCTGCGGGGGGCACTGAAGCTTTCTTT.

CDR3 amino acids: CASSSIRLYGYTF. The CDR3 nucleotides read TGTGCCAGCAGCTCGATTCGACTCTATGGCTACACCTTC. J is TRBJ1-2 and V is TRBV7-2, with unresolved D. The CDR3 is 13 amino acids. The germline V and J ends were trimmed by 4 bases and 4 bases, with 10 bases remaining between them. Germline V gene data show CDR1 as SGHTA and CDR2 as FQGNSA. Full variable domain (rest looked up from reference TRBV7-2 and TRBJ1-2): GAGVSQSPSNKVTEKGKDVELRCDPISGHTALYWYRQSLGQGLEFLIYFQGNSAPDKSGLPSDRFSAERTGGSVSTLTIQRTQQEDSAVYLCASSSIRLYGYTFGSGTRLTVV.

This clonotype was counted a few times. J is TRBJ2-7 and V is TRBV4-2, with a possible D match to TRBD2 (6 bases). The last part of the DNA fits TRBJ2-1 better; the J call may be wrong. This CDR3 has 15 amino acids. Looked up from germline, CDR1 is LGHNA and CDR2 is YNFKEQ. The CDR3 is CASSQTAATSNEQFF. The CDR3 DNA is TGTGCCAGCAGCCAAACCGCCGCGACTAGCAATGAGCAGTTCTTC.

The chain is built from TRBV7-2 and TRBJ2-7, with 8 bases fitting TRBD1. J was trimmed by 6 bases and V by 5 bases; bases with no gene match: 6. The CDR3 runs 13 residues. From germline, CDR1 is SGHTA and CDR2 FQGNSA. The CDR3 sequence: CASSGRGRSEQYF. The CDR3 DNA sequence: TGTGCCAGCAGCGGCAGGGGGCGGTCCGAGCAGTACTTC. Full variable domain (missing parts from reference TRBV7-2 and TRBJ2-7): GAGVSQSPSNKVTEKGKDVELRCDPISGHTALYWYRQSLGQGLEFLIYFQGNSAPDKSGLPSDRFSAERTGGSVSTLTIQRTQQEDSAVYLCASSGRGRSEQYFGPGTRLTVT.

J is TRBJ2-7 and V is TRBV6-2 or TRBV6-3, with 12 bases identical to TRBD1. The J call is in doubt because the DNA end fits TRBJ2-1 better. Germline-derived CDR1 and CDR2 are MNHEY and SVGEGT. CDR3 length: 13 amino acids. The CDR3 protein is CASRPGQGAPQFF. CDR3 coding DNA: TGTGCCAGCAGACCGGGACAGGGGGCCCCGCAGTTCTTC.

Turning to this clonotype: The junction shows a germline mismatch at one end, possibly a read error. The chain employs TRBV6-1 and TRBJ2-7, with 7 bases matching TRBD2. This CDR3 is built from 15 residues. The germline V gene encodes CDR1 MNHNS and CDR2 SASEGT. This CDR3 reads CASSERGEGLYEQHF. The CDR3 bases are TGTGCCAGCAGTGAACGGGGGGAGGGCCTCTACGAGCAGCACTTC.

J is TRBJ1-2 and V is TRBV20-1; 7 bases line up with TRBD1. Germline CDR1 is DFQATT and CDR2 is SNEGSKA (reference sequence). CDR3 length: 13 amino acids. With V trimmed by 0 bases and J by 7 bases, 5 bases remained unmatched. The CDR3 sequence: CSARDQGVRGYTF. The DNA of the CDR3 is TGCAGTGCTAGAGATCAGGGGGTTCGTGGCTACACCTTC.

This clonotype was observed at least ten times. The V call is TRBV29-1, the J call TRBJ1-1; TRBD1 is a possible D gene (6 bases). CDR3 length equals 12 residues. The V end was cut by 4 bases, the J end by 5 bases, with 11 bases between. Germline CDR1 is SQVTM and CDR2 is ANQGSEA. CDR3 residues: CSVGGGGTEAFF. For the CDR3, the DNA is TGCAGCGTTGGCGGAGGGGGGACTGAAGCTTTCTTT.

Written as DNA, the CDR3 is TGTGCCAGCAGGCTGCGTCGGGAGGTATCCTACGAGCAGTACTTC. It yields the protein CASRLRREVSYEQYF. The chain has TRBV6-2 or TRBV6-3 and TRBJ2-7, with 7 bases identical to TRBD2. Germline V gene data show CDR1 as MNHEY and CDR2 as SVGEGT. V dropped 6 bases and J dropped 1; count of bases not matched to a gene: 9. The CDR3 is 15 amino acids.